What follows are 13 T cell receptor beta chains derived from one specimen sequenced in a study of cytomegalovirus exposure and HLA in healthy donors. The PCR contained 60 Vbeta and 13 Jbeta primers. Some clones are missing from TCRdb's copy, which holds only in-frame ones; the method was immunoSEQ multiplex PCR. The table lists some 48,000 clones. Sequencing was performed on PBMCs. These receptors were obtained from a male donor in good health and CMV-seropositive.

This sequence joins TRBV4-3 and TRBJ1-4; possible D gene TRBD1, 5 bases. The CDR3 extends over 19 amino acids. V gave up 4 bases and J gave up 8 bases, with 29 bases separating them. Germline CDR1 reads LGHNA; CDR2 reads YSLEER. DNA of the CDR3: TGCGCCAGCAGCCCCACTTTTTCAGGGCGGTATTTTAGTGCCGAAAAACTGTTTTTT. It is translated as CASSPTFSGRYFSAEKLFF.

The chain has TRBV27 and TRBJ2-3; TRBD2 matches 10 bases. Germline V CDR1 and CDR2: MNHEY, SMNVEV (reference sequence). CDR3 length equals 15 residues. Trimming cost V 8 bases and J 5 bases; bases outside gene matches: 10. In nucleotides, the CDR3 is TGTGCCAGCCGGCATGGGGCTAGCGGGGGAGATACGCAGTATTTT. As protein: CASRHGASGGDTQYF.

This sequence joins TRBV5-1 and TRBJ2-1; 8 positions match TRBD1. The CDR3 is 15 amino acids. Looked up from germline, CDR1 is SGHRS and CDR2 is YFSETQ. Germline trimming cut 1 base from V and 3 bases from J; bases unmatched to any gene: 3. The chain's CDR3 is CASSLSTGVYNEQFF. The CDR3 region has the DNA TGCGCCAGCAGCTTGTCGACAGGGGTCTACAATGAGCAGTTCTTC.

The V gene is TRBV9, the J gene TRBJ1-5, with D tentatively TRBD1 (5 bases). The CDR3 extends over 14 amino acids. V was trimmed by 0 bases and J by 2 bases, leaving 6 bases between them. Per germline, CDR1 SGDLS and CDR2 YYNGEE. Here the CDR3 DNA reads TGTGCCAGCAGCGTAGGCAGGGGCAATCAGCCCCAGCATTTT. It translates to CASSVGRGNQPQHF.

The chain links TRBV29-1 to TRBJ2-3, with a weak D call TRBD1 (6 bases). V lost 5 bases and J 6 bases, leaving 21 bases between the germline ends. The CDR3 has 15 amino acids. Per germline, CDR1 SQVTM and CDR2 ANQGSEA. The CDR3 loop reads CSVPPTGGVGDTQYF. The DNA for the CDR3 is TGCAGCGTTCCACCGACAGGAGGAGTGGGGGATACGCAGTATTTT.

The CDR3 DNA reads TGTGCCAGCAGACTAGGCCCGACAGGGAACACTGAAGCTTTCTTT. It yields the protein CASRLGPTGNTEAFF. The rearrangement uses TRBV7-2 and TRBJ1-1; tentatively, D is TRBD1 (6 bases). Germline loops: CDR1 SGHTA, CDR2 FQGNSA. This CDR3 comprises 15 residues. The ends were cut back, 6 bases at V and 1 base at J, with 15 bases in the middle.

This chain connects TRBV5-4 to TRBJ2-3; D possibly corresponds to TRBD1 (5 bases). The CDR3 is 15 amino acids. V lost 0 bases and J lost 3, with 11 bases in between. Germline V gives CDR1 SGHNT, CDR2 YYREEE (reference sequence). The CDR3 loop reads CASSLGDRQTDTQYF. The CDR3 DNA sequence: TGTGCCAGCAGCTTGGGTGATCGACAGACAGATACGCAGTATTTT.

This chain uses TRBV6-1 with TRBJ1-6; 7 bases are a match to TRBD1. The junction had 10 bases not matched to a gene; V was cut back by 10 bases and J by 7 bases. The CDR3 runs to 14 residues. CDR1 MNHNS and CDR2 SASEGT come from the germline V gene. The CDR3 here is CAIVSGQTNSPLHF. The DNA for the CDR3 is TGTGCCATTGTTTCGGGACAGACCAATTCACCCCTCCACTTT.

The chain employs TRBV30 and TRBJ1-2; 7 nucleotides align to TRBD1. The germline V gene encodes CDR1 GTSNPN and CDR2 SVGIG (reference sequence). The CDR3 totals 13 residues. With 4 bases clipped from V and 1 base from J, the junction kept 3 bases outside the gene matches. In nucleotides, the CDR3 is TGTGCCTGGAACACAGGGGATAACTATGGCTACACCTTC. Its translation is CAWNTGDNYGYTF. The entire variable domain, with the rest obtained from reference TRBV30 and TRBJ1-2, is as follows: SQTIHQWPATLVQPVGSPLSLECTVEGTSNPNLYWYRQAAGRGLQLLFYSVGIGQISSEVPQNLSASRPQDRQFILSSKKLLLSDSGFYLCAWNTGDNYGYTFGSGTRLTVV.

The chain links TRBV6-5 to TRBJ2-1, with D unclear. Germline CDR1 is MNHEY and CDR2 is SVGAGI. The CDR3 spans 14 residues. The germline V and J ends were trimmed by 0 bases and 2 bases, with 5 bases remaining between them. As DNA, the CDR3 is TGTGCCAGCAGTTACTCTCACACCTACAATGAGCAGTTCTTC. Its protein is CASSYSHTYNEQFF.

This chain joins TRBV19 and TRBJ1-1; 7 bases line up with TRBD1. J lost 6 bases, V lost 1 base, and 8 bases had no gene match. Germline lookup yields CDR1 LNHDA and CDR2 SQIVND (reference sequence). The CDR3 is 15 amino acids. This CDR3 reads CASSIVQGVLAEAFF. The CDR3 bases are TGTGCCAGTAGTATAGTTCAGGGGGTTTTAGCTGAAGCTTTCTTT.

The chain recombines TRBV18 with TRBJ2-5; D is unresolved. The better agreement between TRBJ2-7 and the DNA end casts doubt on the J call. The CDR3 contains 14 residues. CDR1 is KGHSH, CDR2 LQKENI, per germline. In DNA form, the CDR3 reads TGTGCCAGCTCACCCAGCAGGTCCCGCTACGAGCAGTACTTC. Its protein product is CASSPSRSRYEQYF.

This sequence joins TRBV6-6 and TRBJ1-6; D is undetermined. Deletions cut 2 bases from V and 14 bases from J, with 7 bases between. CDR1 is MNHNY and CDR2 is SVGAGI in the germline V gene (reference sequence). The CDR3 is made up of 11 amino acids. CDR3 coding DNA: TGTGCCAGCAGTTACAGAGAGGCCCTCCACTTT. Amino acids: CASSYREALHF.